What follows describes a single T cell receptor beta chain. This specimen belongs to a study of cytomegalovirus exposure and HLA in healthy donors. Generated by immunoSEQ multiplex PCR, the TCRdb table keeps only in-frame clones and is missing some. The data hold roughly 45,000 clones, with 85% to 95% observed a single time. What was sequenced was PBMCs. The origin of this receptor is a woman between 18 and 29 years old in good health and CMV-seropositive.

The CDR3 sequence: CASSLAGTGVTEAFF. The DNA for the CDR3 is TGTGCCAGCAGCTTAGCGGGGACAGGGGTGACTGAAGCTTTCTTT. The rearrangement uses TRBV7-9 and TRBJ1-1; 10 bases match TRBD1. Trimming took 0 bases from V and 5 from J; bases not matched to a gene: 3. Looked up from germline, CDR1 is SEHNR and CDR2 is FQNEAQ (reference sequence). This CDR3 contains 15 residues.